Reported below is one T cell receptor beta chain. Repertoires were generated with immunoSEQ multiplex PCR, while TCRdb's copy carries only in-frame clones and drops some. The sample contains over 250,000 clones, over 75% of which appear only once. Individuals aged roughly 18 to 95 years were recruited from fewer than 25 US areas. The entry originates in a study of blood T cell repertoires in COVID-19. The CDR3 covers 14 residues. Germline lookup yields CDR1 SGHKS and CDR2 YYEKEE (reference sequence). Losses at the gene ends were 3 bases for V and 6 bases for J; bases not matched to a gene: 8. The source is a woman between 25 and 40 years old who had recovered from COVID-19. The rearrangement links TRBV5-5 to TRBJ2-7; TRBD1 agrees at 8 bases. The material sequenced was PBMCs or T cells enriched from blood (not recorded which). CDR3 bases: TGTGCCAGCAGCTGGTCCCAGGGGGCGGTCGAGCAGTACTTC. It specifies CASSWSQGAVEQYF.